Listed here are 14 T cell receptor beta chains from one sample, sequenced in a study of OX40 agonist ivuxolimab in advanced cancers. The data were produced by immunoSEQ multiplex PCR, yet TCRdb's version contains in-frame clones alone and is incomplete. The data hold more than 95,000 clones, with 85% to 95% observed a single time. The source was CD4+ or CD8+ T cells sorted from blood, collected in a trial of the OX40 agonist ivuxolimab. The receptors were sampled from an adult with an advanced solid tumor such as melanoma, head and neck, liver or kidney cancer.

The chain uses TRBV2 and TRBJ2-5; 8 bases are shared with TRBD2. Germline CDR1 is SNHLY and CDR2 is FYNNEI. With 4 bases clipped from V and 4 bases from J, the junction kept 8 bases outside the gene matches. The CDR3 sequence is 15 residues long. The CDR3 bases are TGTGCCAGCAGTGTGGTAGCGGGATTGGTAGAGACCCAGTACTTC. This translates into CASSVVAGLVETQYF.

This clone was seen more than once but under ten times. The chain uses TRBV11-2 and TRBJ1-1; D is ambiguous. CDR1 and CDR2 from the germline V gene are SGHAT and FQNNGV. CDR3 length: 15 residues. V lost 1 base to trimming and J lost 7 bases, with 16 bases between them. The CDR3 sequence is CASSLAPDTAGEAFF. In DNA, the CDR3 is TGTGCCAGCAGCTTAGCCCCAGACACGGCGGGTGAAGCTTTCTTT.

The chain is built from TRBV28 and TRBJ1-1; D remains ambiguous. The CDR3 totals 17 residues. The germline V gene has CDR1 MDHEN and CDR2 SYDVKM. V lost 5 bases and J lost 4, with 23 bases in between. CDR3 region: CASSKDTSRGGGTEAFF. The CDR3 coding sequence is TGTGCCAGCAGTAAAGACACCAGCCGGGGAGGAGGCACTGAAGCTTTCTTT. The variable domain in full, completed from reference TRBV28 and TRBJ1-1, reads DVKVTQSSRYLVKRTGEKVFLECVQDMDHENMFWYRQDPGLGLRLIYFSYDVKMKEKGDIPEGYSVSREKKERFSLILESASTNQTSMYLCASSKDTSRGGGTEAFFGQGTRLTVV.

The CDR3 loop is CASRVGSGANVLTF. The CDR3 region has the DNA TGTGCCAGCAGGGTTGGCTCTGGGGCCAACGTCCTGACTTTC. The rearrangement links TRBV27 to TRBJ2-6; D not certain. Germline assignment: CDR1 MNHEY and CDR2 SMNVEV (reference sequence). This CDR3 is built from 14 residues. Trimming shortened V by 6 bases and J by 0 bases, and 6 bases separated the two germline ends.

The chain couples TRBV9 to TRBJ2-2; no firm D call. Germline V gene sequence: CDR1 SGDLS, CDR2 YYNGEE. Trimming pared 7 bases from V and 1 base from J, leaving 2 bases between. CDR3 length equals 11 residues. CDR3: CASGNTGELFF. The CDR3 bases are TGTGCCAGCGGGAACACCGGGGAGCTGTTTTTT. Using reference TRBV9 and TRBJ2-2 for the parts outside the CDR3, the full variable domain is DSGVTQTPKHLITATGQRVTLRCSPRSGDLSVYWYQQSLDQGLQFLIQYYNGEERAKGNILERFSAQQFPDLHSELNLSSLELGDSALYFCASGNTGELFFGEGSRLTVL.

CDR3 DNA: TGTGCCAGCAGCCCACTCCGACCGGGAGTGGGACATAGCACAGATACGCAGTATTTT. Its protein product is CASSPLRPGVGHSTDTQYF. This chain connects TRBV5-6 to TRBJ2-3; possibly TRBD1 or TRBD2 for D (6 bases each). The germline V gene has CDR1 SGHDT and CDR2 YYEEEE. Deletions cut 4 bases from V and 0 bases from J, with 24 bases between. The CDR3 consists of 19 residues.

V gene TRBV9 combines with J gene TRBJ2-7, with a tentative D call TRBD1 (5 bases). There are 17 residues in the CDR3. Germline V gene sequence: CDR1 SGDLS, CDR2 YYNGEE. With 2 bases removed from V and 5 bases from J, the gap between germline ends came to 23 bases. Written as DNA, the CDR3 is TGTGCCAGCAGCGTCACCTCTTTTTCGGCAGGGCGGAACGAGCAGTACTTC. Its translation is CASSVTSFSAGRNEQYF. The full variable domain, completed using reference TRBV9 and TRBJ2-7, is DSGVTQTPKHLITATGQRVTLRCSPRSGDLSVYWYQQSLDQGLQFLIQYYNGEERAKGNILERFSAQQFPDLHSELNLSSLELGDSALYFCASSVTSFSAGRNEQYFGPGTRLTVT.

The chain joins TRBV7-2 to TRBJ2-1; the match to TRBD2 covers 7 bases. This CDR3 has 15 residues. The V gene's germline CDR1 is SGHTA and CDR2 FQGNSA. The trim removed 2 bases at V and 4 bases at J, leaving 5 bases unmatched. The CDR3 bases are TGTGCCAGCAGCTTAAAAGCCGGGGGGTACAATGAGCAGTTCTTC. Its translation is CASSLKAGGYNEQFF.

This chain links TRBV4-1 with TRBJ2-1; 11 bases fit TRBD2. Germline V gives CDR1 MGHRA, CDR2 YSYEKL. J was trimmed by 8 bases and V by 0 bases; bases with no gene match: 9. This CDR3 contains 17 residues. The DNA for the CDR3 is TGCGCCAGCAGCCAAGATCCTGGCCTAGCGGGAGGATATGAGCAGTTCTTC. This encodes CASSQDPGLAGGYEQFF.

The chain couples TRBV6-6 to TRBJ2-7; the D gene is possibly TRBD2 (6 bases). Per germline, CDR1 MNHNY and CDR2 SVGAGI (reference sequence). V shed 6 bases and J shed 0 bases, with 15 bases lying between them. There are 15 residues in the CDR3. The CDR3 DNA reads as TGTGCCAGCAGCCCCGGGAGACCGAGCTCCTACGAGCAGTACTTC. Its translation: CASSPGRPSSYEQYF.

The V call is TRBV15, the J call TRBJ2-7; perhaps D is TRBD1 or TRBD2 (6 bases each). CDR3 length: 16 residues. Germline V gives CDR1 LNHNV, CDR2 YYDKDF (reference sequence). Trimming removed 0 bases at V and 3 bases at J, with 15 bases between. This CDR3 reads CATSRDISRGLYEQYF. DNA for the CDR3: TGTGCCACCAGCAGAGATATATCTCGGGGGCTCTACGAGCAGTACTTC. The full variable domain, completed using reference TRBV15 and TRBJ2-7, is DAMVIQNPRYQVTQFGKPVTLSCSQTLNHNVMYWYQQKSSQAPKLLFHYYDKDFNNEADTPDNFQSRRPNTSFCFLDIRSPGLGDTAMYLCATSRDISRGLYEQYFGPGTRLTVT.

This chain links TRBV7-9 with TRBJ1-2, with 7 bases aligning to TRBD1. The CDR3 extends over 15 amino acids. V lost 3 bases, J lost 4 bases, and 8 bases stayed unmatched. Germline V gives CDR1 SEHNR, CDR2 FQNEAQ (reference sequence). The DNA of the CDR3 is TGTGCCAGCAGCTTCTCAGACAGGGACCTCTATGGCTACACCTTC. Protein product: CASSFSDRDLYGYTF.

The V gene is TRBV11-2, the J gene TRBJ1-2; D gene ambiguous. Trimming stripped 2 bases from V and 3 bases from J, with 16 bases between. CDR3 size: 16 residues. Germline values: CDR1 SGHAT, CDR2 FQNNGV. CDR3 DNA sequence: TGTGCCAGCAGCTTATCGGACGGAGCTAATTACTATGGCTACACCTTC. It specifies CASSLSDGANYYGYTF. Using reference TRBV11-2 and TRBJ1-2 for the parts outside the CDR3, the full variable domain is EAGVAQSPRYKIIEKRQSVAFWCNPISGHATLYWYQQILGQGPKLLIQFQNNGVVDDSQLPKDRFSAERLKGVDSTLKIQPAKLEDSAVYLCASSLSDGANYYGYTFGSGTRLTVV.

The chain employs TRBV5-8 and TRBJ2-1, with a weak D call TRBD2 (5 bases). CDR1 is SGHTS and CDR2 is YDEGEE in the germline V gene. Trimming removed 2 bases at V and 10 bases at J, with 7 bases between. This CDR3 is built from 11 residues. The CDR3 sequence: CASSFGIEQFF. The CDR3 nucleotides read TGTGCCAGCAGCTTCGGGATCGAGCAGTTCTTC.